Shown below are 29 T cell receptor beta chains from a single sample sequenced in a study of T cells in Graves' hyperthyroidism and ophthalmopathy. RNA transcripts provided the source from which TCR beta CDR3 regions were amplified. During a first-round RT-PCR of the TCR CDR3, the HTBI primer set was used. TCRdb reprocessed the multiplex PCR reads with MiXCR, giving one entry per CDR3 protein. The sample lists 550,000 to 850,000 distinct CDR3 sequences, approximately 19% occurring once. Sequencing was carried out using blood. These TCRs come from a woman between 50 and 59 years old with Graves' hyperthyroidism that later progressed to Graves' ophthalmopathy.

V gene TRBV6-1 combines with J gene TRBJ1-1; no reliable D call. The CDR3 length is 12 residues. Germline loops: CDR1 MNHNS, CDR2 SASEGT. V lost 4 bases and J lost 8, with 11 bases in between. The chain's CDR3 is CASSAYVQEAFF. DNA for the CDR3: TGTGCCAGCAGTGCCTACGTTCAGGAAGCTTTCTTT.

Note on this clonotype: This may be a read error: a much more frequent sequence differs by one nucleotide. CDR3 sequence reads: CSARVDRDAEAFF. CDR3 sequence (DNA): TGCAGTGCTAGGGTGGACAGGGACGCTGAAGCTTTCTTT. This chain connects TRBV20-1 to TRBJ1-1, with 8 bases matching TRBD1. The CDR3 totals 13 residues. Trimming took 3 bases from V and 6 from J; bases not matched to a gene: 6. Germline CDR1 is DFQATT and CDR2 is SNEGSKA (reference sequence).

The chain uses TRBV7-9 and TRBJ2-1, with 10 bases aligning to TRBD1. V lost 7 bases, J lost 10 bases, and 10 bases stayed unmatched. CDR3 length: 14 amino acids. Germline assignment: CDR1 SEHNR and CDR2 FQNEAQ (reference sequence). The DNA of the CDR3 is TGTGCCAGCACTCCCAGGTGGGGACAGGGGGAGCAGTTCTTC. Its translation: CASTPRWGQGEQFF.

Comments on this clonotype: Being one base from a much bigger clone, this may be a read error. The rearrangement uses TRBV7-8 and TRBJ2-3; no firm D call. Germline CDR1 is SGHVS and CDR2 is FQNEAQ. The CDR3 sequence is 13 residues long. In nucleotides, the CDR3 is TGTGCCAGAAGCTTGGTGGGGTTAGATACGCAGTATTTT. Translating it yields CARSLVGLDTQYF.

This clonotype came up once. This could be a read error, since a much larger clone is one nucleotide away. The chain uses TRBV24-1 and TRBJ1-1; TRBD1 matches at 8 bases. V lost 2 bases, J lost 1 base, and 2 bases stayed unmatched. This CDR3 is 15 amino acids long. The germline V gene has CDR1 KGHDR and CDR2 SFDVKD. CDR3 nucleotide sequence: TGTGCCACCAGTGATTCCGGGACAGGGAACACTGAAGCTTTCTTT. Encoded protein: CATSDSGTGNTEAFF.

The V gene is TRBV20-1, the J gene TRBJ1-5, with D uncertain. The germline V gene has CDR1 DFQATT and CDR2 SNEGSKA (reference sequence). Trimming took 6 bases from V and 3 from J, leaving 12 bases between them. The CDR3 totals 13 residues. CDR3 region: CSAVRQVNQPQHF. The CDR3 nucleotides are TGCAGTGCCGTACGGCAGGTCAATCAGCCCCAGCATTTT.

The chain employs TRBV20-1 and TRBJ2-1; either TRBD1 or TRBD2 may supply D (5 bases each). Germline CDR1 is DFQATT and CDR2 is SNEGSKA (reference sequence). CDR3 length: 14 residues. Between the trimmed V and J ends, which lost 0 bases and 7 bases, there was a span of 13 bases. The CDR3 DNA reads as TGCAGTGCTAGAGAACGGGGCCTAGGGAATGAGCAGTTCTTC. It yields the protein CSARERGLGNEQFF.

This clonotype was counted ten times or more. The chain links TRBV5-1 to TRBJ2-3; the D is unclear. Germline V lookup: CDR1 SGHRS, CDR2 YFSETQ. Trimming cost V 4 bases and J 5 bases, with 11 bases left between them. The CDR3 extends over 13 amino acids. CDR3 in amino acids: CASSPDGLDTQYF. DNA of the CDR3: TGCGCCAGCAGCCCGGACGGTTTAGATACGCAGTATTTT. Supplemented by reference TRBV5-1 and TRBJ2-3, the full variable domain reads KAGVTQTPRYLIKTRGQQVTLSCSPISGHRSVSWYQQTPGQGLQFLFEYFSETQRNKGNFPGRFSGRQFSNSRSEMNVSTLELGDSALYLCASSPDGLDTQYFGPGTRLTVL.

There are many counts of this clonotype. This chain connects TRBV9 to TRBJ1-1; D not resolved. In germline, CDR1 is SGDLS, CDR2 YYNGEE. The CDR3 runs to 15 residues. V dropped 0 bases and J dropped 3 bases, with 12 bases sitting between them. The CDR3 nucleotides are TGTGCCAGCAGCGTAGCTTCGGGTTCGTACACTGAAGCTTTCTTT. As protein: CASSVASGSYTEAFF.

This clonotype was seen repeatedly, ten times or more. The chain has TRBV2 and TRBJ2-7; perhaps D is TRBD1 or TRBD2 (5 bases each). Looked up from germline, CDR1 is SNHLY and CDR2 is FYNNEI. The CDR3 runs to 15 residues. V lost 0 bases to trimming and J lost 5 bases, with 14 bases between them. DNA for the CDR3: TGTGCCAGCAGTGAAGCGGTCGTGAGGGGCCACGAGCAGTACTTC. It encodes CASSEAVVRGHEQYF. Full variable domain (missing parts from reference TRBV2 and TRBJ2-7): EPEVTQTPSHQVTQMGQEVILRCVPISNHLYFYWYRQILGQKVEFLVSFYNNEISEKSEIFDDQFSVERPDGSNFTLKIRSTKLEDSAMYFCASSEAVVRGHEQYFGPGTRLTVT.

This clonotype was observed many times. The chain carries TRBV3-1 and TRBJ2-3; no clear D. Trimming shortened V by 3 bases and J by 3 bases, and 16 bases separated the two germline ends. Germline values: CDR1 LGHDT, CDR2 YNNKEL (reference sequence). The CDR3 has 16 residues. The CDR3 DNA follows: TGTGCCAGCAGCCATGTCTTCAGCGTTCTGACAGATACGCAGTATTTT. Its translation: CASSHVFSVLTDTQYF.

This chain uses TRBV20-1 with TRBJ1-2; 7 bases are shared with TRBD1. The germline V gene has CDR1 DFQATT and CDR2 SNEGSKA (reference sequence). This CDR3 has 13 residues. With 2 bases clipped from V and 8 bases from J, the junction kept 8 bases outside the gene matches. In DNA, the CDR3 is TGCAGTGCTAGACTCGGGACAGCGGACGGCTACACCTTC. As protein: CSARLGTADGYTF.

This clonotype was observed a handful of times. This chain joins TRBV11-2 and TRBJ1-2, with D maybe TRBD1 (5 bases). The germline V gene has CDR1 SGHAT and CDR2 FQNNGV. The CDR3 consists of 17 residues. V lost 4 bases to trimming and J lost 2 bases, with 20 bases between them. The CDR3, as DNA: TGTGCCAGCAGCTCACCTCCAGGGCTCCCGACCAACTATGGCTACACCTTC. It translates to CASSSPPGLPTNYGYTF.

CDR3 sequence (DNA): TGCAGCGCGCAGGGCCTGGGGCTCGCGAACACCGGGGAGCTGTTTTTT. Residues: CSAQGLGLANTGELFF. The chain carries TRBV29-1 and TRBJ2-2; tentative D call: TRBD1 (5 bases). This CDR3 has 16 amino acids. The V gene lost 7 bases and the J gene lost 0 bases, with 18 bases spanning the gap. Germline loops: CDR1 SQVTM, CDR2 ANQGSEA.

This clonotype was counted a few times. V and J are TRBV5-1 and TRBJ1-6; no clear D gene. The CDR3 has 14 residues. Germline loops: CDR1 SGHRS, CDR2 YFSETQ. Deletions cut 7 bases from V and 6 bases from J, with 14 bases between. The CDR3 reads CASSEGSRNSPLHF. DNA of the CDR3: TGCGCCAGCTCCGAGGGTTCCCGTAATTCACCCCTCCACTTT.

The CDR3: CASSSVGGRSTDTQYF. In DNA form, the CDR3 reads TGTGCCAGCAGCTCCGTCGGGGGCCGCAGCACAGATACGCAGTATTTT. The chain has TRBV7-3 and TRBJ2-3; D may correspond to TRBD1 or TRBD2 (6 bases each). V shed 4 bases and J shed 0 bases, with 14 bases lying between them. The CDR3 extends over 16 amino acids. CDR1 SGHTA and CDR2 FQGTGA come from the germline V gene.

In its sample, this clonotype was seen many times. A read error may produce the germline difference seen at one junction end. The chain links TRBV5-5 to TRBJ2-1, with 7 nucleotides matching TRBD2. The CDR3 loop spans 15 amino acids. Germline CDR1 is SGHKS and CDR2 is YYEKEE (reference sequence). The CDR3 DNA reads TGTGCCAGCAGGTTGGGGCTAGCGGAATACAATGAGCAGTTCTTC. It encodes CASRLGLAEYNEQFF.

Note on this clonotype: Being one base from a much bigger clone, this may be a read error. The chain has TRBV27 and TRBJ2-3; D is perhaps TRBD2 (6 bases). With 1 base removed from V and 2 bases from J, the gap between germline ends came to 16 bases. Germline V gene sequence: CDR1 MNHEY, CDR2 SMNVEV (reference sequence). This CDR3 spans 17 amino acids. This CDR3 reads CASSLWASEGDTDTQYF. Written as DNA, the CDR3 is TGTGCCAGCAGTTTATGGGCTAGCGAGGGAGACACAGATACGCAGTATTTT.

Only a few counts were recorded for this clonotype. This chain connects TRBV20-1 to TRBJ1-2; 7 positions match TRBD1. Trimming cost V 0 bases and J 7 bases; bases outside gene matches: 5. Looked up from germline, CDR1 is DFQATT and CDR2 is SNEGSKA (reference sequence). CDR3 size: 13 residues. The CDR3 nucleotides are TGCAGTGCTAGAGATAGGGGGCCGGGTGGCTACACCTTC. Protein product: CSARDRGPGGYTF.

This clonotype has at least ten counts. The chain uses TRBV20-1 and TRBJ2-5; D unresolved. CDR1 and CDR2 (germline): DFQATT, SNEGSKA (reference sequence). This CDR3 has 15 amino acids. V was pared by 5 bases and J by 5 bases, with 21 bases between. Here the CDR3 DNA reads TGCAGTGCTCCGAGATACATAGGGTCGGCGGAGACCCAGTACTTC. It is translated as CSAPRYIGSAETQYF.

This clonotype was seen ten or more times. The genes are TRBV11-2 and TRBJ2-7, with D unresolved. The V gene lost 0 bases and the J gene lost 3 bases, with 3 bases spanning the gap. From germline, CDR1 is SGHAT and CDR2 FQNNGV. This CDR3 region has 12 residues. The CDR3 protein is CASSLDLYEQYF. The CDR3, as DNA: TGTGCCAGCAGCTTAGATCTCTACGAGCAGTACTTC. Full variable domain (remainder filled in from reference TRBV11-2 and TRBJ2-7): EAGVAQSPRYKIIEKRQSVAFWCNPISGHATLYWYQQILGQGPKLLIQFQNNGVVDDSQLPKDRFSAERLKGVDSTLKIQPAKLEDSAVYLCASSLDLYEQYFGPGTRLTVT.

CDR3 in amino acids: CASSFTVGETDTQYF. Written as DNA, the CDR3 is TGTGCCAGCAGCTTTACGGTGGGGGAAACAGATACGCAGTATTTT. This chain connects TRBV11-2 to TRBJ2-3; D might be TRBD1 or TRBD2, each matching 5 bases. CDR1 and CDR2 from the germline V gene are SGHAT and FQNNGV. The CDR3 length is 15 residues. V was trimmed by 3 bases and J by 3 bases, leaving 13 bases between them.

The chain combines TRBV19 with TRBJ2-7; TRBD2 might be the D (6 bases). The ends were cut back, 3 bases at V and 0 bases at J, with 15 bases in the middle. The germline CDR1 and CDR2 sequences are LNHDA and SQIVND (reference sequence). CDR3 length: 16 amino acids. The chain's CDR3 is CASSIGGPRSSYEQYF. The CDR3 DNA sequence: TGTGCCAGTAGTATCGGAGGGCCACGGAGCTCCTACGAGCAGTACTTC.

Details on this clonotype: One base away lies a much larger clone, so this may be a sequencing read error. J is TRBJ1-1 and V is TRBV5-5; D is unclear. The germline CDR1 and CDR2 sequences are SGHKS and YYEKEE (reference sequence). Trimming cost V 6 bases and J 3 bases, with 15 bases left between them. The CDR3 runs 14 residues. CDR3 nucleotides: TGTGCCAGCACCCCGGACCCGAGGGACACTGAAGCTTTCTTT. Amino acids: CASTPDPRDTEAFF.

Notes on this clonotype: A much more abundant neighbour one base away suggests this may be a read error. The V call is TRBV7-9, the J call TRBJ2-7; 8 bases agree with TRBD1. The length of the CDR3 is 14 residues. The germline CDR1 and CDR2 sequences are SEHNR and FQNEAQ (reference sequence). CDR3 DNA: TGTGCCAGCAGCCCCGTGGACAGGGCCTACGAGCGGTACTTC. Amino acids: CASSPVDRAYERYF. The whole variable domain, filled in from reference TRBV7-9 and TRBJ2-7, reads DTGVSQNPRHKITKRGQNVTFRCDPISEHNRLYWYRQTLGQGPEFLTYFQNEAQLEKSRLLSDRFSAERPKGSFSTLEIQRTEQGDSAMYLCASSPVDRAYERYFGPGTRLTVT.

The chain has TRBV3-1 and TRBJ2-1; possible D gene TRBD1, 6 bases. The V end was cut by 4 bases, the J end by 0 bases, with 13 bases between. Germline-derived CDR1 and CDR2 are LGHDT and YNNKEL (reference sequence). This CDR3 has 16 residues. CDR3 nucleotide sequence: TGTGCCAGCAGCCCGGGACATAAGAGCTCCTACAATGAGCAGTTCTTC. It codes for CASSPGHKSSYNEQFF.

Points on this clonotype: This may come from a read error, since a much larger clone is one base off. The chain carries TRBV30 and TRBJ2-1, with D unclear. Germline V gene lookup returns CDR1 GTSNPN and CDR2 SVGIG (reference sequence). V was cut by 3 bases and J by 12 bases, with 12 bases left in between. The CDR3 is made up of 11 amino acids. The CDR3 nucleotides are TGTGCCTGGAGGCACCTCGATGGGCAGTTCTTC. This encodes CAWRHLDGQFF.

This chain connects TRBV2 to TRBJ2-2; D remains ambiguous. The CDR3 extends over 11 amino acids. Germline V lookup: CDR1 SNHLY, CDR2 FYNNEI. V was trimmed by 10 bases and J by 4 bases, leaving 7 bases between them. CDR3 nucleotides: TGTGCCATTCGGGTCACCGGGGAGCTGTTTTTT. As protein: CAIRVTGELFF.

This clonotype was seen only a few times. This chain links TRBV29-1 with TRBJ1-2, with 9 nucleotides matching TRBD1. J lost 3 bases, V lost 6 bases, and 11 bases had no gene match. Germline V gene lookup returns CDR1 SQVTM and CDR2 ANQGSEA. This CDR3 region has 15 residues. CDR3 DNA: TGCAGCGTCGAATCTACAGGGGGCGGGGACTATGGCTACACCTTC. Translating gives CSVESTGGGDYGYTF. Combining the CDR3 with reference TRBV29-1 and TRBJ1-2 gives the whole variable domain SAVISQKPSRDICQRGTSLTIQCQVDSQVTMMFWYRQQPGQSLTLIATANQGSEATYESGFVIDKFPISRPNLTFSTLTVSNMSPEDSSIYLCSVESTGGGDYGYTFGSGTRLTVV.